Following are 29 T cell receptor beta chains from one sample sequenced in a study of cytomegalovirus exposure and HLA in healthy donors. Vbeta (60) and Jbeta (13) primers were used in the PCR. Clones were sequenced by immunoSEQ multiplex PCR, and TCRdb holds only the in-frame ones, with some missing. The sample contains 190,000 or so clones, over 75% of which appear only once. The material sequenced was PBMCs. These receptors all come from a woman between 50 and 59 years old in good health and CMV-seropositive.

The V call is TRBV7-9, the J call TRBJ2-5, with a weak D call TRBD2 (5 bases). CDR1 SEHNR and CDR2 FQNEAQ come from the germline V gene (reference sequence). V was clipped by 5 bases and J by 2 bases, with 27 bases between them. The CDR3 sequence is 19 residues long. The CDR3 coding sequence is TGTGCCAGCAGCAGAACATCATCGCGGAGGCAGCACCCACAAGAGACCCAGTACTTC. Residues: CASSRTSSRRQHPQETQYF.

About this clone itself: Other DNA sequences from this sample encode an identical CDR3 as well. The rearrangement joins TRBV19 to TRBJ1-1; D is ambiguous. Germline loops: CDR1 LNHDA, CDR2 SQIVND (reference sequence). The CDR3 contains 12 residues. V lost 3 bases to trimming and J lost 7 bases, with 9 bases between them. In DNA form, the CDR3 reads TGTGCCAGTAGTATCACCGCGGGTGAAGCTTTCTTT. It is translated as CASSITAGEAFF. The whole variable domain, filled in from reference TRBV19 and TRBJ1-1, reads DGGITQSPKYLFRKEGQNVTLSCEQNLNHDAMYWYRQDPGQGLRLIYYSQIVNDFQKGDIAEGYSVSREKKESFPLTVTSAQKNPTAFYLCASSITAGEAFFGQGTRLTVV.

The genes are TRBV6-5 and TRBJ1-4; TRBD1 aligns across 7 bases. CDR3 length: 15 residues. Looked up from germline, CDR1 is MNHEY and CDR2 is SVGAGI. The J segment lost 5 bases and the V segment lost 4 bases, leaving 7 bases of the junction unmatched. Here the CDR3 reads CASSLGGAGNEKLFF. The CDR3 DNA reads TGTGCCAGCAGTTTAGGGGGCGCCGGGAATGAAAAACTGTTTTTT.

The genes are TRBV30 and TRBJ1-4, with 7 bases lining up with TRBD1. The CDR3 has 14 amino acids. Germline V gene sequence: CDR1 GTSNPN, CDR2 SVGIG (reference sequence). J gave up 7 bases and V 3 bases, and 8 bases lay outside the gene matches. This CDR3 reads CAWSSTGFGEKLFF. Written as DNA, the CDR3 is TGTGCCTGGAGCTCGACAGGGTTTGGTGAAAAACTGTTTTTT.

This clone appeared a single time. The chain recombines TRBV19 with TRBJ2-7; the D gene is possibly TRBD2 (5 bases). CDR1 and CDR2 (germline): LNHDA, SQIVND (reference sequence). This CDR3 is built from 15 residues. V was pared by 2 bases and J by 5 bases, with 16 bases between. The CDR3 loop is CASSIWPASGHEQYF. DNA of the CDR3: TGTGCCAGTAGTATATGGCCAGCAAGCGGCCACGAGCAGTACTTC.

This clone was seen a single time. The chain employs TRBV6-1 and TRBJ1-3, with a possible D match to TRBD1 (6 bases). This CDR3 region has 16 residues. V was shortened by 2 bases and J by 0 bases, with 11 bases between the two germline ends. CDR1 is MNHNS and CDR2 is SASEGT in the germline V gene. The CDR3 nucleotides read TGTGCCAGCAGTGAAAGCGCAGGGGACTCTGGAAACACCATATATTTT. Its protein product is CASSESAGDSGNTIYF.

The rearrangement links TRBV9 to TRBJ2-3; D gene unclear. Germline V gene data show CDR1 as SGDLS and CDR2 as YYNGEE. The CDR3 length is 15 residues. V was trimmed by 2 bases and J by 0 bases, leaving 10 bases between them. The CDR3 region is CASSVSPSSTDTQYF. The CDR3 bases are TGTGCCAGCAGCGTCAGTCCGTCTAGCACAGATACGCAGTATTTT.

The V call is TRBV5-1, the J call TRBJ1-2; D is undetermined. The CDR3 length is 13 residues. CDR1 is SGHRS and CDR2 is YFSETQ in the germline V gene. V was trimmed by 0 bases and J by 3 bases, leaving 6 bases between them. CDR3 loop: CASSLDGDYGYTF. CDR3 DNA: TGCGCCAGCAGCTTGGACGGGGACTATGGCTACACCTTC.

The rearrangement joins TRBV12-5 to TRBJ2-2; D gene ambiguous. Between the trimmed V and J ends, which lost 4 bases and 6 bases, there was a span of 6 bases. The V gene's germline CDR1 is LGHNT and CDR2 FRNRAP. The CDR3 spans 12 residues. CDR3 residues: CASGSFPGELFF. Here the CDR3 DNA reads TGTGCTAGTGGTTCATTCCCCGGGGAGCTGTTTTTT.

The rearrangement joins TRBV7-2 to TRBJ1-5; D is ambiguous. Germline values: CDR1 SGHTA, CDR2 FQGNSA. The CDR3 has 16 residues. V lost 2 bases and J lost 3, with 14 bases in between. The CDR3 nucleotides read TGTGCCAGCAGCTTAAGCGGTGTTAGGCTCAATCAGCCCCAGCATTTT. Translating gives CASSLSGVRLNQPQHF. The full variable domain, rest sourced from reference TRBV7-2 and TRBJ1-5, is GAGVSQSPSNKVTEKGKDVELRCDPISGHTALYWYRQSLGQGLEFLIYFQGNSAPDKSGLPSDRFSAERTGGSVSTLTIQRTQQEDSAVYLCASSLSGVRLNQPQHFGDGTRLSIL.

A single count supports this clone. The chain employs TRBV6-1 and TRBJ2-3; TRBD2 matches 9 bases. CDR1 and CDR2 from the germline V gene are MNHNS and SASEGT. V dropped 0 bases and J dropped 11; count of bases not matched to a gene: 15. The CDR3 is 17 residues long. CDR3 in DNA: TGTGCCAGCAGTGAAGCATGGGATAGCGGGGGCCTGGGGAAGCAGTATTTT. Translation: CASSEAWDSGGLGKQYF.

This CDR3 is CASRLPGQVYYEQYF. The CDR3, as DNA: TGTGCCAGTCGCCTACCGGGACAGGTTTACTACGAGCAGTACTTC. This chain links TRBV28 with TRBJ2-7; 8 bases map to TRBD1. Unmatched junction bases numbered 13, after V lost 9 bases and J lost 3 bases. The CDR3 loop spans 15 amino acids. CDR1 MDHEN and CDR2 SYDVKM come from the germline V gene. The variable domain in full, completed from reference TRBV28 and TRBJ2-7, reads DVKVTQSSRYLVKRTGEKVFLECVQDMDHENMFWYRQDPGLGLRLIYFSYDVKMKEKGDIPEGYSVSREKKERFSLILESASTNQTSMYLCASRLPGQVYYEQYFGPGTRLTVT.

Comments on this clone: At the DNA level, this CDR3 is encoded by other sequences in the same sample as well. The chain combines TRBV6-4 with TRBJ2-5; 10 bases are a match to TRBD1. Per the germline V gene, CDR1 is MRHNA and CDR2 is SNTAGT. The length of the CDR3 is 13 residues. V dropped 5 bases and J dropped 4; count of bases not matched to a gene: 1. The DNA of the CDR3 is TGTGCCAGCAGTCGGGACAGGGGAGAGACCCAGTACTTC. It yields the protein CASSRDRGETQYF.

The chain employs TRBV5-6 and TRBJ1-2, with a possible D match to TRBD1 (6 bases). V was clipped by 5 bases and J by 2 bases, with 28 bases between them. Germline-derived CDR1 and CDR2 are SGHDT and YYEEEE. The CDR3 is 19 amino acids. The CDR3 DNA sequence: TGTGCCAGCAGATCTTACACAGCAACCCCCCGGACAGCGAACTATGGCTACACCTTC. Encoded protein: CASRSYTATPRTANYGYTF.

The genes are TRBV10-3 and TRBJ2-7, with D maybe TRBD1 (6 bases). V was trimmed by 5 bases and J by 2 bases, leaving 10 bases between them. The CDR3 runs to 13 residues. Germline CDR1 is ENHRY and CDR2 is SYGVKD. CDR3 protein: CAISPQGTYEQYF. In DNA form, the CDR3 reads TGTGCCATCAGTCCCCAGGGGACCTACGAGCAGTACTTC.

The chain combines TRBV4-1 with TRBJ1-1; 7 bases align to TRBD1. Unmatched junction bases numbered 13, after V lost 3 bases and J lost 9 bases. In germline, CDR1 is MGHRA, CDR2 YSYEKL. The CDR3 contains 15 residues. CDR3: CASSQVGQRNNKAFF. The CDR3 bases are TGCGCCAGCAGCCAGGTGGGACAGAGAAACAATAAAGCTTTCTTT.

The gene calls are TRBV9 and TRBJ2-7, with TRBD1 matching 9 bases. With V trimmed by 5 bases and J by 2 bases, 11 bases remained unmatched. The CDR3 extends over 16 amino acids. The germline V gene has CDR1 SGDLS and CDR2 YYNGEE. DNA for the CDR3: TGTGCCAGCAGTCCAGTAGGGACAGGGATCCCCTACGAGCAGTACTTC. Amino acids: CASSPVGTGIPYEQYF.

This chain joins TRBV6-5 and TRBJ1-1; D ambiguous. The CDR3 has 15 amino acids. Trimming cost V 0 bases and J 0 bases, with 8 bases left between them. CDR1 is MNHEY and CDR2 is SVGAGI in the germline V gene. CDR3 DNA: TGTGCCAGCAGTTACTCGAGGTCAGTGAACACTGAAGCTTTCTTT. Protein sequence: CASSYSRSVNTEAFF.

For the CDR3, the DNA is TGTGCCAGCAGGTGGACAGGAGTAGATACGCAGTATTTT. Its translation is CASRWTGVDTQYF. V and J are TRBV5-8 and TRBJ2-3; 7 bases are shared with TRBD1. The ends lost 5 bases at V and 5 bases at J; junction bases unmatched: 5. Germline V gene data show CDR1 as SGHTS and CDR2 as YDEGEE. This CDR3 has 13 residues.

The V and J genes are TRBV5-8 and TRBJ2-5, with TRBD2 as a possible D gene (6 bases). The CDR3 length is 17 residues. V lost 2 bases to trimming and J lost 0 bases, with 17 bases between them. Germline CDR1 is SGHTS and CDR2 is YDEGEE. The CDR3 loop reads CASSFAGPYPYQETQYF. The CDR3 DNA reads as TGTGCCAGCAGCTTTGCGGGGCCCTATCCGTACCAAGAGACCCAGTACTTC.

Only a few counts were recorded for this clone. The J gene is TRBJ1-1, the V gene TRBV4-3, with TRBD1 matching 11 bases. The germline V gene has CDR1 LGHNA and CDR2 YSLEER. With 4 bases clipped from V and 9 bases from J, the junction kept 4 bases outside the gene matches. This CDR3 has 13 residues. CDR3 in amino acids: CASSRGTGGKAFF. For the CDR3, the DNA is TGCGCCAGCAGCCGTGGGACAGGGGGGAAAGCTTTCTTT.

This chain joins TRBV15 and TRBJ1-6; D remains unclear. Trimming took off 3 bases at V and 7 bases at J, with 4 bases between the two ends. Looked up from germline, CDR1 is LNHNV and CDR2 is YYDKDF (reference sequence). This CDR3 comprises 12 residues. This CDR3 reads CATSSENSPLHF. For the CDR3, the DNA is TGTGCCACCAGCAGTGAGAATTCACCCCTCCACTTT.

The chain carries TRBV18 and TRBJ2-2; D perhaps matches TRBD1 (5 bases). Between the trimmed V and J ends, which lost 3 bases and 1 base, there was a span of 9 bases. The CDR3 covers 15 residues. Germline V gene sequence: CDR1 KGHSH, CDR2 LQKENI. In DNA, the CDR3 is TGTGCCAGCTCACCCCGCGGACAGAACACCGGGGAGCTGTTTTTT. This encodes CASSPRGQNTGELFF.

The rearrangement links TRBV19 to TRBJ2-1; D perhaps matches TRBD1 (6 bases). Germline lookup yields CDR1 LNHDA and CDR2 SQIVND (reference sequence). This CDR3 comprises 13 residues. V lost 7 bases and J 9 bases, leaving 16 bases between the germline ends. CDR3 nucleotides: TGTGCCAGTAACGGACAGCGCGTATTTGAGCAGTTCTTC. As protein: CASNGQRVFEQFF.

V usage is TRBV6-1 and J usage is TRBJ1-1; D gene unclear. This CDR3 has 13 residues. V was trimmed by 5 bases and J by 7 bases, leaving 14 bases between them. The germline CDR1 and CDR2 sequences are MNHNS and SASEGT. The CDR3 DNA sequence: TGTGCCAGCAGTCTCTTAATGGCGGGTGAAGCTTTCTTT. It encodes CASSLLMAGEAFF.

V gene TRBV6-5 combines with J gene TRBJ1-1; 9 bases map to TRBD1. The junction had 3 bases not matched to a gene; V was cut back by 6 bases and J by 1 base. CDR3 length equals 14 residues. Germline lookup yields CDR1 MNHEY and CDR2 SVGAGI. CDR3: CASSKGQGNTEAFF. Here the CDR3 DNA reads TGTGCCAGCAGCAAGGGACAGGGGAACACTGAAGCTTTCTTT.

The chain couples TRBV9 to TRBJ2-7; TRBD1 is a possible D gene (6 bases). With 4 bases removed from V and 1 base from J, the gap between germline ends came to 15 bases. The CDR3 extends over 15 amino acids. Looked up from germline, CDR1 is SGDLS and CDR2 is YYNGEE. The DNA of the CDR3 is TGTGCCAGCAGCCCCGGGCAGGGGCCTTCCTACGAGCAGTACTTC. This codes for CASSPGQGPSYEQYF.

The chain is built from TRBV4-3 and TRBJ2-2, with D tentatively TRBD1 (6 bases). The germline gives CDR1 LGHNA, CDR2 YSLEER. Trimming removed 0 bases at V and 4 bases at J, with 12 bases between. CDR3 length: 16 amino acids. CDR3 loop: CASSQDTGTGTGELFF. In DNA form, the CDR3 reads TGCGCCAGCAGCCAAGACACAGGGACGGGCACCGGGGAGCTGTTTTTT.

This chain connects TRBV2 to TRBJ1-4; TRBD1 might be the D (5 bases). The V gene's germline CDR1 is SNHLY and CDR2 FYNNEI. V lost 1 base to trimming and J lost 7 bases, with 16 bases between them. The CDR3 has 16 residues. The CDR3: CASSEVGPSGIEKLFF. The CDR3 bases are TGTGCCAGCAGTGAAGTGGGGCCGTCAGGGATTGAAAAACTGTTTTTT.